Listed here are 14 T cell receptor beta chains from one sample, sequenced in a study of CD8+CD57+ T cells in acquired aplastic anemia. TCR beta VDJ and CDR3 profiling used genomic DNA as template. TCRdb independently ran MiXCR on the reads; one entry per CDR3 protein. Counted here are hundreds of thousands of distinct CDR3 sequences, more than 25% occurring once; the ten biggest clones make up about 0.8%. Flow cytometry had shown expanded CD8+CD57+ cells in the patients chosen for sequencing. The sample consisted of sorted CD4+, CD8+, or CD8+CD57+ T cells (not recorded which) from PBMCs. The receptors originated from a human donor with aplastic anemia.

This clonotype has at least ten counts. An end of the junction differs from the germline gene, which may be a read error. V usage is TRBV20-1 and J usage is TRBJ1-2, with TRBD1 matching over 10 bases. Germline V gene data show CDR1 as DFQATT and CDR2 as SNEGSKA (reference sequence). The CDR3 covers 11 residues. The CDR3 spells CSARQGTGDAF. The DNA for the CDR3 is TGCAGTGCTAGACAGGGGACAGGGGACGCCTTC.

At least ten counts were recorded for this clonotype. V usage is TRBV2 and J usage is TRBJ2-3, with D maybe TRBD2 (5 bases). V was cut by 6 bases and J by 4 bases, with 17 bases left in between. There are 15 residues in the CDR3. Germline V gene lookup returns CDR1 SNHLY and CDR2 FYNNEI. The CDR3: CASSDSGFSPDTQYF. The CDR3, as DNA: TGTGCCAGCAGCGATTCGGGATTCTCCCCAGATACGCAGTATTTT.

The chain couples TRBV9 to TRBJ2-1; 9 nucleotides match TRBD2. V gave up 3 bases and J gave up 6 bases; unmatched junction bases: 10. The CDR3 totals 16 residues. Germline-derived CDR1 and CDR2 are SGDLS and YYNGEE. The DNA for the CDR3 is TGTGCCAGCAGCGACGGAGTAGCGGGAGCGGGCAATGAGCAGTTCTTC. This translates into CASSDGVAGAGNEQFF.

The chain uses TRBV6-1 and TRBJ2-3; D remains unclear. The germline V gene encodes CDR1 MNHNS and CDR2 SASEGT. This CDR3 has 16 amino acids. The V gene lost 1 base and the J gene lost 0 bases, with 11 bases spanning the gap. The CDR3 loop is CASSEGPFPSTDTQYF. The CDR3 DNA reads TGTGCCAGCAGTGAAGGCCCATTTCCTAGCACAGATACGCAGTATTTT.

The table lists this clonotype with a few counts. This chain uses TRBV15 with TRBJ2-1, with 7 bases lining up with TRBD1. The CDR3 totals 15 residues. From germline, CDR1 is LNHNV and CDR2 YYDKDF (reference sequence). J gave up 2 bases and V 5 bases, and 6 bases lay outside the gene matches. The CDR3: CATSPTGATYNEQFF. In nucleotides, the CDR3 is TGTGCCACCAGCCCTACAGGGGCCACCTACAATGAGCAGTTCTTC.

The chain combines TRBV19 with TRBJ1-3; D is unresolved. The V and J ends lost 3 bases and 4 bases respectively, with 16 bases between them. The CDR3 extends over 16 amino acids. The germline gives CDR1 LNHDA, CDR2 SQIVND (reference sequence). CDR3 bases: TGTGCCAGTAGTATCTGGAGGTCGGCGTGGGGAAACACCATATATTTT. It translates to CASSIWRSAWGNTIYF.

This clonotype came up many times. V and J are TRBV6-1 and TRBJ1-2; no definite D call. This CDR3 is built from 14 residues. V shed 7 bases and J shed 2 bases, with 14 bases lying between them. CDR1 MNHNS and CDR2 SASEGT come from the germline V gene. This chain's CDR3 is CASTHQVENYGYTF. CDR3 DNA sequence: TGTGCCAGCACCCATCAGGTAGAGAACTATGGCTACACCTTC.

This sequence joins TRBV6-5 and TRBJ1-1; 10 bases match TRBD1. V lost 4 bases, J lost 5 bases, and 7 bases stayed unmatched. The germline V gene has CDR1 MNHEY and CDR2 SVGAGI. The CDR3 contains 15 residues. In nucleotides, the CDR3 is TGTGCCAGCAGTTGGGACAGGGGCCGGGGGACTGAAGCTTTCTTT. This gives the protein CASSWDRGRGTEAFF.

The sample holds many counts of this clonotype. The V gene is TRBV5-1, the J gene TRBJ2-2; D may be TRBD2 (5 bases). The CDR3 has 15 amino acids. V lost 4 bases and J 3 bases, leaving 13 bases between the germline ends. Germline V CDR1 and CDR2: SGHRS, YFSETQ. The CDR3: CASSGGAEYTGELFF. CDR3 DNA sequence: TGCGCCAGCAGCGGAGGAGCGGAATACACCGGGGAGCTGTTTTTT.

This chain links TRBV20-1 with TRBJ1-5; the match to TRBD1 covers 7 bases. The J segment lost 8 bases and the V segment lost 3 bases, leaving 7 bases of the junction unmatched. The germline V gene encodes CDR1 DFQATT and CDR2 SNEGSKA (reference sequence). This CDR3 has 13 residues. The CDR3 DNA sequence: TGCAGTGCTAGGGACAGGTCCGGGGAGCCCCAGCATTTT. Amino acids: CSARDRSGEPQHF.

A few counts support this clonotype. This chain joins TRBV19 and TRBJ1-3, with D maybe TRBD1 (5 bases). V lost 3 bases to trimming and J lost 2 bases, with 17 bases between them. In germline, CDR1 is LNHDA, CDR2 SQIVND (reference sequence). The CDR3 contains 17 residues. In nucleotides, the CDR3 is TGTGCCAGTAGTATGATGGCAGGCAGGGTCGCTGGAAACACCATATATTTT. Translating it yields CASSMMAGRVAGNTIYF. The full variable domain, in which reference TRBV19 and TRBJ1-3 provide the parts outside the CDR3, is DGGITQSPKYLFRKEGQNVTLSCEQNLNHDAMYWYRQDPGQGLRLIYYSQIVNDFQKGDIAEGYSVSREKKESFPLTVTSAQKNPTAFYLCASSMMAGRVAGNTIYFGEGSWLTVV.

There are many counts of this clonotype. The chain is built from TRBV6-1 and TRBJ1-2; the match to TRBD1 covers 7 bases. This CDR3 is 13 amino acids long. The ends lost 6 bases at V and 5 bases at J; junction bases unmatched: 6. The germline CDR1 and CDR2 sequences are MNHNS and SASEGT. The CDR3: CASRRDSSYGYTF. DNA for the CDR3: TGTGCCAGCAGGAGGGACAGCTCTTATGGCTACACCTTC.

The rearrangement joins TRBV7-8 to TRBJ2-7; possibly TRBD1 for D (5 bases). The DNA end is a closer match to TRBJ2-5, so the J assignment may be wrong. The CDR3 extends over 18 amino acids. In germline, CDR1 is SGHVS, CDR2 FQNEAQ. The CDR3: CASSPAGSLTDPEETQYF. The CDR3 region has the DNA TGTGCCAGCAGCCCAGCTGGTAGTCTGACAGATCCTGAAGAGACCCAGTACTTC.

There are a few counts of this clonotype. It differs at one base from a far larger clone, so likely a read error. The chain combines TRBV7-2 with TRBJ1-5; D not certain. Germline CDR1 reads SGHTA; CDR2 reads FQGNSA. The CDR3 runs to 13 residues. The CDR3 spells CASSLRSIQPQHF. Here the CDR3 DNA reads TGTGCCAGCAGCCTTAGGAGCATTCAGCCCCAGCATTTT.